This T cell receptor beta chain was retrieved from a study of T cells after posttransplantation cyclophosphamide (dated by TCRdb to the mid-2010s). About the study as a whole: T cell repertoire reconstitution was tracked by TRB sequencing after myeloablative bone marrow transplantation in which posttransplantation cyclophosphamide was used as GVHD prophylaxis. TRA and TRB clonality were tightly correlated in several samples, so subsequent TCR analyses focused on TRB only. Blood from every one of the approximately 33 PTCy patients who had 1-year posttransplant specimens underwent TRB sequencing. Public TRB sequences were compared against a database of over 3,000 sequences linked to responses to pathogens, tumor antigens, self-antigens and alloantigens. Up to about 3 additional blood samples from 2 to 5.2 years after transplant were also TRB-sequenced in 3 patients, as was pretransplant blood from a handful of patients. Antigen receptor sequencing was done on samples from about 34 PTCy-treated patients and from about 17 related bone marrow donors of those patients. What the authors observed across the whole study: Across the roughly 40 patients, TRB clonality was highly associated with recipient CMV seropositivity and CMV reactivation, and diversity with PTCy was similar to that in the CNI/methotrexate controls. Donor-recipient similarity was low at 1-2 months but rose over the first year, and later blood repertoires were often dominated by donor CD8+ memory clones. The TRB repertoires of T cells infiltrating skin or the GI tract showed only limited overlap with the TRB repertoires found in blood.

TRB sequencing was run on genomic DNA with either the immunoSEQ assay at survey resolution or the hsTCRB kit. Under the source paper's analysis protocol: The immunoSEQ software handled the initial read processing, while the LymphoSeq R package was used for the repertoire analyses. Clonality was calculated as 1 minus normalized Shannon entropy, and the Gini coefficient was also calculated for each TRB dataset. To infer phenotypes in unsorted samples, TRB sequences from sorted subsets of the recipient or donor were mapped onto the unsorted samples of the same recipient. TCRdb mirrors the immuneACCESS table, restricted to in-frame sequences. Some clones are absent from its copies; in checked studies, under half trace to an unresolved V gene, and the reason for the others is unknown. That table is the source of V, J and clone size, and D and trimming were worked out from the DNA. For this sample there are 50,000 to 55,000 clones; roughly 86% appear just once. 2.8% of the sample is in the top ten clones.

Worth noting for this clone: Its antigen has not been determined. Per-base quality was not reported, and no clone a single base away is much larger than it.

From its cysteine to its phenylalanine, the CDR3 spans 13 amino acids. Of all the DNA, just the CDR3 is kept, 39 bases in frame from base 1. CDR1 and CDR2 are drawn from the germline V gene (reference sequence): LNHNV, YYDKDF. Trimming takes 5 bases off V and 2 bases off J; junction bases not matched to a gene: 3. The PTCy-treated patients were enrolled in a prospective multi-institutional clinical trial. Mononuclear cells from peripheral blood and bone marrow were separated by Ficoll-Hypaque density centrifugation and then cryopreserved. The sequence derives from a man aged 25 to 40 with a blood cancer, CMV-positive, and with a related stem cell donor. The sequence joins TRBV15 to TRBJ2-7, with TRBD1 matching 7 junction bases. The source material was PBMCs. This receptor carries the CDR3 CATSWDRAYEQYF. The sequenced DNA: TGTGCCACCAGCTGGGACAGAGCCTACGAGCAGTACTTC.